The entry below gives a single T cell receptor beta chain sequence along with its context. This clone was found a few times. It has no known antigen specificity. Most CVID patients and most healthy controls were of Caucasian heritage. Heparinized peripheral whole blood samples of about 5 to 8.5 ml were collected from each donor. Genomic DNA from adults with common variable immune deficiency (CVID) and from healthy adult controls was the source for sequencing TCRbeta CDR3 repertoires. There were around 22 healthy adult volunteers in the control group (around twelve female and around ten male), ranging in age from roughly 23 to 70 years, with a mean age of nearly 35. To isolate peripheral blood mononuclear cells, diluted blood was subjected to density centrifugation over Hypaque 1077 or Ficoll-Paque. Unsorted mononuclear cells served as the source of genomic DNA, which was extracted either by Qiagen column purification or by a centrifugation-based method.

This sample was taken from a study of T cell clonality in common variable immunodeficiency (dated by TCRdb to between 2015 and 2017). The paper's findings and limits, for the study overall: Patient heterogeneity within the CVID cohort put limits on correlating repertoire features with clinical complications. According to the authors, figuring out what caused the increased clonality in CVID would require sequencing the repertoires of T cell subpopulations. Even though DNA input was equal, the average per sample came to some 82,000 unique sequences for controls compared with around 32,000 for CVID samples. TCRbeta clonality was higher in CVID subjects than in healthy controls (t-test p = 0.018), and the increase was most characteristic of about a third of subjects. CVID subjects shared fewer TCRbeta clones with each other than healthy controls did (p < 0.0001). Reportedly, TCRbeta sequences from CVID had fewer deletions and N-nucleotide insertions, and highly modified clones with 13 or more V deletions were absent from CVID.

For sequencing input, CVID and control samples contributed equivalent amounts of genomic DNA. For every sample, a 60 bp segment covering the rearranged TCRbeta CDR3 region was amplified and then sequenced. The immunoSEQ assay, a bias-corrected multiplex PCR combined with high-throughput sequencing, was used for TCRbeta amplification. The authors' analysis ran thus. Every unique nucleotide sequence counted as a clone and was annotated with V, D and J genes, copy number and frequency. Sequences were labeled productive if in frame, and non-productive if out of frame or containing stop codons. As previously described, clonality was calculated on the basis of Shannon's entropy. The predicted amino acid sequences of productive clones were used to derive mean CDR3 Kyte-Doolittle hydropathy. The R hclust function was used to hierarchically cluster scaled V gene usage with Manhattan distance and complete linkage. To assess clone sharing by CDR3 amino acid sequence, 12 repertoires per group were resampled over 100 rounds. The repertoires were screened for 70 published EBV-specific TCRbeta sequences and some 230 published CMV-specific TCRbeta sequences. After a couple of CVID samples that produced fewer than 10,000 sequences were dropped from the analysis, 45 or so CVID repertoires remained. Here the immuneACCESS table is served through TCRdb, limited to in-frame sequences with V and J called. Missing clones are a known gap in these copies; in checked studies unresolved V genes cover under half, and the rest lacks a known reason. That table furnishes V, J and clone size, whereas the DNA furnished D and trimming. For this sample, about 50,000 clones are listed, none of them singletons. About 2% of the sample lies in the top ten.

The sample taken for sequencing was peripheral blood mononuclear cells. This clonotype was obtained from a person aged 18 to 70 in good health.

The CDR3 DNA, read in part, is TGTGCCAGCTCACCACCGACTAGCGGGAAGGTCACCGGGGAG. The encoded protein is CASSPPTSGKVTGE. The full CDR3 sequence reads CASSPPTSGKVTGELFF. The chain uses TRBV18 and TRBJ2-2, with 11 bases aligning to TRBD2. Read coverage stops 3 residues before the CDR3 terminus; the germline J gene supplies the remainder. Compared with germline, V lacks 0 bases and J lacks 4 bases; bases without a gene match: 4. From the cysteine through the phenylalanine, the CDR3 covers 17 amino acids. The DNA shown is the part of the CDR3 that was read: 42 bases, in frame from base 1. The germline V gene gives CDR1 as KGHSH and CDR2 as LQKENI.